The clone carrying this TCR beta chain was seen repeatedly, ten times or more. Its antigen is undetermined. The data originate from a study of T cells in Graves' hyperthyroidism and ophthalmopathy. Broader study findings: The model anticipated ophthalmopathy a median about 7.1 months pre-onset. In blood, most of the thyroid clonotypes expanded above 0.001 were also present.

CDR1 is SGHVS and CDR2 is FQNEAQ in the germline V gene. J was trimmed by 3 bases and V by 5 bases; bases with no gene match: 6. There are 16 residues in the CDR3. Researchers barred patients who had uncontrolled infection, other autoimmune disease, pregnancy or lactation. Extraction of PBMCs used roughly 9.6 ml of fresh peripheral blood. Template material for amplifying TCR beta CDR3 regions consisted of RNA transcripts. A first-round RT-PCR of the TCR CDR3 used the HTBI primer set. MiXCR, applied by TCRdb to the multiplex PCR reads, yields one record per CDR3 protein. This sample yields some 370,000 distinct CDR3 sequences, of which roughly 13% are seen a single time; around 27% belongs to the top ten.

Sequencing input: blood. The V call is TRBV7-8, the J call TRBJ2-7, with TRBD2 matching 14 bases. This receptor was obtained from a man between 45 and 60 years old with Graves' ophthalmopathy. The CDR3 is CASSPKGTSGSYEQYF. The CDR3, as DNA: TGTGCCAGCAGCCCGAAAGGGACTAGCGGGAGCTACGAGCAGTACTTC. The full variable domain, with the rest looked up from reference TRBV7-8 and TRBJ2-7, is GAGVSQSPRYKVAKRGQDVALRCDPISGHVSLFWYQQALGQGPEFLTYFQNEAQLDKSGLPSDRFFAERPEGSVSTLKIQRTQQEDSAVYLCASSPKGTSGSYEQYFGPGTRLTVT.